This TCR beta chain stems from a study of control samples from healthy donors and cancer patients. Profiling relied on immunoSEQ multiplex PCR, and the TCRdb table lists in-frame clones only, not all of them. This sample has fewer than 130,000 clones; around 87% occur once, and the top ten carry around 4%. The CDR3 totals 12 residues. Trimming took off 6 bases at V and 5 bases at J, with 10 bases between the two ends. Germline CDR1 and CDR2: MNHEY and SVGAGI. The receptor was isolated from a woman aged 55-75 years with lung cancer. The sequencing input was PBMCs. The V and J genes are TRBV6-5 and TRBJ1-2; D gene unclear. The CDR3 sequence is CASRDTPYGYTF. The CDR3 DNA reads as TGTGCCAGCAGGGATACGCCGTATGGCTACACCTTC.